The clone carrying this T cell receptor (beta chain) was detected once. What it binds is not known. The data are from a study of vaccination effects on CD4 cells after COVID-19. Whole-study findings and limits: Vaccine-induced clones in healthy vaccinees cross-reacted with common cold coronaviruses in only 1 of 255 cases. At late timepoints after vaccination, vaccine- and infection-induced clones shrank markedly.

Expansion with viral peptide pools was applied to antigen-specific CD4+ T cells by the ViraFEST assay prior to sequencing. Having been cultured for around nine days, the cells underwent CD4+ T cell isolation. Participants were given two doses of BNT162b2 or mRNA-1273 vaccine. Having tested negative for nucleocapsid antibodies, the vaccine recipients showed no prior SARS-CoV-2 infection. IL-2 medium took the place of half the medium on both days 3 and 7. Using immunoSEQ multiplex PCR, the repertoire was profiled, and TCRdb retains in-frame clones only, with some absent. This repertoire shows roughly 56,000 clones, roughly 72% found once; its top ten account for over 0.95%. The TCR originated in a human donor who received a COVID-19 vaccine. The source was CD4+ T cells from PBMCs cultured with HCoV-229E spike peptides, collected after COVID-19 vaccination.

The CDR3 loop reads CASSLLAGGSNEQFF. The CDR3, as DNA: TGTGCCAGCAGCCTTCTAGCGGGGGGAAGCAATGAGCAGTTCTTC. This chain joins TRBV3-1 (or the pseudogene TRBV3-2) and TRBJ2-1; 11 nucleotides match TRBD2. CDR3 length: 15 amino acids. Germline values: CDR1 LGHDT, CDR2 YNNKEL (reference sequence). The J segment lost 6 bases and the V segment lost 4 bases, leaving 5 bases of the junction unmatched.